Many counts were recorded for the clone carrying this T cell receptor beta chain. Its antigen is undetermined. The data were obtained in a study of read filtering for tumor transcriptome and immune sequencing. Study context: DNase treatment preceded whole-transcriptome library preparation.

Overall study results and limits: In IR-seq, single-read clonotypes were about 80% of clonotypes but about 3.5% of reads.

From around 440 ng of RNA, a library with molecular barcoded alpha/delta and beta/gamma adaptors was made. TCRdb processed the reads anew with MiXCR; each CDR3 protein has one entry. Of 50,000 or so distinct CDR3 sequences in the sample, around a fifth are singletons; the top ten hold 15% to 19%. CDR1 is SQVTM, CDR2 ANQGSEA, per germline. With 6 bases removed from V and 0 bases from J, the gap between germline ends came to 9 bases. The length of the CDR3 is 12 residues. The TCR comes from a donor at least 40 years old with multiple myeloma. The chain recombines TRBV29-1 with TRBJ2-7; D is tentatively TRBD1 or TRBD2 (5 bases each). Sequenced sample: a population of CD138-negative cells sorted from bone marrow. The CDR3 region is CSVGLASYEQYF. CDR3 in DNA: TGCAGCGTGGGGCTAGCCTCCTACGAGCAGTACTTC.